This T cell receptor beta chain comes out of a study of T cell repertoires in cytomegalovirus infection. Study as a whole: The authors relied on CMV epitopes, both recently identified HLA-C-restricted and well-studied HLA-B-restricted. CMV infection together with matching HLA type was indicated by public TCR beta signatures. Study results and limitations: The response measured ex vivo was dominated by TCR beta clonotypes (HLA-C-restricted and CMV-specific).

In its sample, this clonotype was seen a few times. Its target is unknown. TCRdb itself ran the reads through MiXCR, one entry per CDR3 protein. The sample contains approximately 120,000 distinct CDR3 sequences, 32% of which appear only once. After removal of 10 bases from V and 4 bases from J, the junction contained 16 bases not matched to a gene. The CDR3 is 18 amino acids. Germline V gene lookup returns CDR1 MNHNY and CDR2 SVGAGI (reference sequence). V is TRBV6-6 and J is TRBJ2-6; 10 bases map to TRBD2. The clonotype comes from a human donor in good health (CMV status not recorded). Some clones in this sample may be carry-over from other donors' samples. The sample in question was CD8+ T cells from cultured PBMCs, obtained from culture after CMV antigen stimulation. This CDR3 is CATLWASGGPLGANVLTF. CDR3 nucleotides: TGTGCCACACTCTGGGCTAGCGGGGGACCTCTGGGGGCCAACGTCCTGACTTTC.